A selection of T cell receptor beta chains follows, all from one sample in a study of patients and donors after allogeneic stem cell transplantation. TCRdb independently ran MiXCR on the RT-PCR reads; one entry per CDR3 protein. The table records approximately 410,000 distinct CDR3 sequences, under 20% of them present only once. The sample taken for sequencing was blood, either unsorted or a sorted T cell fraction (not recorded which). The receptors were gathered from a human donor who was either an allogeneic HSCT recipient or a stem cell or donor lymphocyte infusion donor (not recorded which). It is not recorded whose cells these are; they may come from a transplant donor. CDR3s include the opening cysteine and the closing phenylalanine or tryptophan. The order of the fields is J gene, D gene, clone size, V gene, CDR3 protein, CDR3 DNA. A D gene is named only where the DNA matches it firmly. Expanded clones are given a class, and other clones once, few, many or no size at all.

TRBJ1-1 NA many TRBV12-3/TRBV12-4 CASSLGWGTEAFF TGTGCCAGCAGCTTGGGATGGGGGACTGAAGCTTTCTTT
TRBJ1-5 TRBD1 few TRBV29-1 CSVAARQGSNQPQHF TGCAGCGTTGCGGCCAGACAGGGAAGTAATCAGCCCCAGCATTTT
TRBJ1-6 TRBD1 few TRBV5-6 CASSLDRGYDNSPLHF TGTGCCAGCAGCTTGGACAGGGGGTATGATAATTCACCCCTCCACTTT
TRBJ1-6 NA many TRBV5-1 CASSLAVRTNSPLHF TGCGCCAGCAGCTTGGCAGTGCGGACTAATTCACCCCTCCACTTT
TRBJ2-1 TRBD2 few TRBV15 CATSRDTLAGGHGNEQFF TGTGCCACCAGCAGAGATACTCTAGCGGGAGGTCACGGGAATGAGCAGTTCTTC
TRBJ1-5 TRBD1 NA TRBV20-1 CSARLAGQGYQPQHF TGCAGTGCTAGATTAGCGGGACAGGGGTATCAGCCCCAGCATTTT
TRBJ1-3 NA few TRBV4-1 CASSQEALRDGGNTIYF TGCGCCAGCAGCCAAGAGGCCCTCCGCGATGGCGGAAACACCATATATTTT
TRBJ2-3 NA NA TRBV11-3 CASLSRKGDTQYF TGTGCCAGCTTGAGCAGGAAGGGGGATACGCAGTATTTT
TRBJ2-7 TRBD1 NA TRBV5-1 CASSAGQGPYEQYF TGCGCCAGCAGCGCCGGACAGGGTCCCTACGAGCAGTACTTC
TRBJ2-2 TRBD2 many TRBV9 CASSVGLAGAGGELFF TGTGCCAGCAGCGTAGGACTAGCGGGAGCTGGCGGGGAGCTGTTTTTT
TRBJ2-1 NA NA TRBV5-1 CASSLGGELNEQFF TGCGCCAGCAGCTTGGGAGGAGAATTGAATGAGCAGTTCTTC
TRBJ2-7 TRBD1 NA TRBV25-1 CASTSTGVRAYEQYF TGTGCCAGCACCTCCACAGGGGTAAGGGCCTACGAGCAGTACTTC
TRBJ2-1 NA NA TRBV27 CASNSPGRYNEQFF TGTGCCAGCAACTCCCCGGGCCGCTACAATGAGCAGTTCTTC
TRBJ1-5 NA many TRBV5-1 CASKQGDNQPQHF TGCGCCAGCAAACAGGGCGACAATCAGCCCCAGCATTTT
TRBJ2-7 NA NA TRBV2 CASRAGVSYEQYF TGTGCCAGCAGAGCAGGGGTCTCCTACGAGCAGTACTTC
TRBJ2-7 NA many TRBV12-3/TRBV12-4 CAVSSRGPYEQYF TGTGCCGTATCATCCAGGGGTCCCTACGAGCAGTACTTC
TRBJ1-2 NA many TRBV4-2 CASSQDGDANYGYTF TGTGCCAGCAGCCAAGATGGGGATGCTAACTATGGCTACACCTTC
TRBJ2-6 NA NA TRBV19 CATETFPGANVLTF TGTGCCACTGAGACTTTCCCCGGGGCCAACGTCCTGACTTTC
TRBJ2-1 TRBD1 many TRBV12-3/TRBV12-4 CASRRTGYNEQFF TGTGCCAGCAGGAGGACAGGGTACAATGAGCAGTTCTTC
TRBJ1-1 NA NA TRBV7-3 CASSLKRASTEAFF TGTGCCAGCAGCCTAAAAAGGGCGAGCACTGAAGCTTTCTTT
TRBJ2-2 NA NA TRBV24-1 CATSERGAGELFF TGTGCCACCAGTGAACGGGGGGCTGGGGAGCTGTTTTTT
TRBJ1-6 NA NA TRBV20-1 CSARELTGGGSPLHF TGCAGTGCTAGAGAGCTGACGGGCGGGGGGTCACCCCTCCACTTT
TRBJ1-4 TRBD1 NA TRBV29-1 CSVKTGGVREKLFF TGCAGCGTTAAAACAGGGGGAGTAAGGGAAAAACTGTTTTTT
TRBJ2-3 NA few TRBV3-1 CASSREAGGIYTQYF TGTGCCAGCAGCCGAGAAGCGGGCGGAATTTATACGCAGTATTTT
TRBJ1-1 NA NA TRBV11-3 CASSRQMGANTEAFF TGTGCCAGCAGCCGACAGATGGGGGCGAACACTGAAGCTTTCTTT
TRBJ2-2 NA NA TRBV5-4 CASSLEAGSTRELFF TGTGCCAGCAGCTTGGAGGCAGGGAGCACCAGGGAGCTGTTTTTT
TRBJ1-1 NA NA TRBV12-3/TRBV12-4 CASSPYPGNTEAFF TGTGCCAGCAGTCCCTACCCGGGGAACACTGAAGCTTTCTTT
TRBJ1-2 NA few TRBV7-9 CASSARDIYGYTF TGTGCCAGCAGCGCCCGGGACATCTATGGCTACACCTTC
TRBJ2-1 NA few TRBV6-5 CASSFGRYNEQFF TGTGCCAGCAGTTTCGGACGGTACAATGAGCAGTTCTTC
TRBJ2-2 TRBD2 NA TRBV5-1 CASSGMAGVFMTGELFF TGCGCCAGCAGCGGAATGGCGGGGGTCTTCATGACCGGGGAGCTGTTTTTT
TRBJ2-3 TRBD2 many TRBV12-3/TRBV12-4 CASSQMGLAGGHDTQYF TGTGCCAGCAGTCAAATGGGACTAGCGGGGGGCCACGATACGCAGTATTTT
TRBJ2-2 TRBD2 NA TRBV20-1 CSARAGGKNTGELFF TGCAGTGCTAGAGCGGGAGGCAAAAACACCGGGGAGCTGTTTTTT
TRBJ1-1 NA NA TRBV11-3 CASSLGGREVASPEAFF TGTGCCAGCAGCTTAGGTGGCAGGGAGGTTGCGAGCCCTGAAGCTTTCTTT
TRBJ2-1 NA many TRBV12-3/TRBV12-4 CASSLGYNNEQFF TGTGCCAGCAGTTTGGGGTACAACAATGAGCAGTTCTTC
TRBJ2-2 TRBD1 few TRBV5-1 CASSLWKSGGRVGELFF TGCGCCAGCAGCTTGTGGAAGTCAGGGGGCAGAGTCGGGGAGCTGTTTTTT
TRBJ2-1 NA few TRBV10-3 CAISAPGESYNEQFF TGTGCCATCAGTGCTCCAGGGGAGTCCTACAATGAGCAGTTCTTC
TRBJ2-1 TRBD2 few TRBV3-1 CASSQDGSGGPLGQFF TGTGCCAGCAGCCAAGATGGGAGCGGGGGGCCGTTAGGGCAGTTCTTC
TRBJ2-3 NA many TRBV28 CASSLISYTSVTQYF TGTGCCAGCAGTTTAATTTCCTACACCTCGGTTACGCAGTATTTT
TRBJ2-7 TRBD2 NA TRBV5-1 CASSLGWGGYEQYF TGCGCCAGCAGCTTGGGATGGGGGGGGTACGAGCAGTACTTC
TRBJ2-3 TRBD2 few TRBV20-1 CSARDPLAGGVDTQYF TGCAGTGCTAGAGACCCACTAGCGGGGGGGGTAGATACGCAGTATTTT
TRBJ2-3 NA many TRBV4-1 CASSQEGPSTDTQYF TGCGCCAGCAGCCAAGAAGGGCCTAGCACAGATACGCAGTATTTT
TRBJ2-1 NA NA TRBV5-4 CASSLVNNEQFF TGTGCCAGCAGCTTGGTTAACAATGAGCAGTTCTTC
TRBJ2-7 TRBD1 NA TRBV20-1 CSALGTELSSYEQYF TGCAGTGCCCTCGGGACAGAACTCAGCTCCTACGAGCAGTACTTC
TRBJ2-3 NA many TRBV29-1 CSVVGMGTDTQYF TGCAGCGTGGTGGGGATGGGCACAGATACGCAGTATTTT
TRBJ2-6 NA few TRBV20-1 CSARVNPGANVLTF TGCAGTGCTAGAGTGAACCCTGGGGCCAACGTCCTGACTTTC
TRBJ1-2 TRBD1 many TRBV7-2 CASTRGGQSNYGYTF TGTGCCAGCACCCGCGGGGGACAGTCTAACTATGGCTACACCTTC
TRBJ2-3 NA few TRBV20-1 CSARRQGPDTQYF TGCAGTGCTAGGCGGCAGGGACCAGATACGCAGTATTTT
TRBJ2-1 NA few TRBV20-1 CSASSVGAEQFF TGCAGTGCTAGTTCGGTGGGAGCCGAGCAGTTCTTC
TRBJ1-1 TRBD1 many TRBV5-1 CASSAGQGMRAFF TGCGCCAGCAGCGCGGGACAGGGAATGAGGGCTTTCTTT
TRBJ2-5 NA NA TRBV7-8 CASSWDPLVETQYF TGTGCCAGCAGCTGGGACCCACTAGTGGAGACCCAGTACTTC
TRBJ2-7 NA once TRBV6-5 CASSYNGGDTREQYF TGTGCCAGCAGCTACAATGGGGGAGATACGCGGGAGCAGTACTTC
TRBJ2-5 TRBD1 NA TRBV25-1 CASSESRQGADETQYF TGTGCCAGCAGTGAATCTAGACAGGGGGCCGATGAGACCCAGTACTTC
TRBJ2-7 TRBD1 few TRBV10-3 CAISSGTGREQYF TGTGCCATCAGTTCCGGGACAGGGCGCGAGCAGTACTTC
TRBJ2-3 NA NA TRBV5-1 CASSLAEGFTDTQYF TGCGCCAGCAGCTTGGCCGAGGGGTTTACAGATACGCAGTATTTT